This is a list of T cell receptor beta chains from one sample in a study of vaccination and CD4 T cells after COVID-19. Each CDR3 protein is one row after TCRdb ran MiXCR on the PCR reads. The sample includes roughly 11,000 distinct CDR3 sequences, approximately 80% of them seen just once. These receptors have no known antigen. The specimen sequenced was CD4+ T cells from blood, cultured in vitro. The receptor set was obtained from a human donor who had recovered from COVID-19. Both conserved end residues are part of each CDR3.

CDR3 length,J gene,V gene,CDR3 protein
17,TRBJ2-5,TRBV7-6,CASSLRTGTFLGETQYF
15,TRBJ2-7,TRBV6-1,CASSEEGGRSYEQYF
13,TRBJ2-6,TRBV19,CASSIDRGGRLTF
15,TRBJ2-2,TRBV7-3,CASSPGQSMGGELFF
11,TRBJ2-5,TRBV11-2,CASSHQETQYF
14,TRBJ2-2,TRBV6-1,CASLGTANTGELFF
14,TRBJ2-2,TRBV10-3,CAIKGVRESGELFF
13,TRBJ2-5,TRBV6-1,CASASVLQETQYF
14,TRBJ2-7,TRBV20-1,CSANINLILYEQYF
16,TRBJ1-1,TRBV7-9,CASRPKTGTGLTEAFF
14,TRBJ1-5,TRBV7-4,CASSLGRAGSPQHF
18,TRBJ2-5,TRBV6-1,CASSSAMGREGVGETQYF
12,TRBJ1-5,TRBV20-1,CSARESLQPQHF
14,TRBJ1-5,TRBV29-1,CSVANQGSNQPQHF
15,TRBJ1-1,TRBV4-3,CASSQVRQGVSGAFF
14,TRBJ2-7,TRBV9,CASSVVAGAYEQYF
15,TRBJ2-5,TRBV9,CASSVATGWEETQYF
14,TRBJ2-2,TRBV6-1,CASSRTGNTGELFF
14,TRBJ2-3,TRBV10-1,CASSYRVRADTQYF
11,TRBJ1-2,TRBV20-1,CSGRGVYGYTF
15,TRBJ2-5,TRBV5-6,CASSLVDRAGETQYF
15,TRBJ1-6,TRBV12-3/TRBV12-4,CASSLLGAGNSPLHF
15,TRBJ1-5,TRBV27,CASSLYQQGGQPQHF
14,TRBJ1-1,TRBV6-1,CALSERGQGTEAFF
18,TRBJ1-6,TRBV5-6,CASSLNPGRTDYNSPLHF
14,TRBJ2-3,TRBV2,CASIYLRGPDTQYF
16,TRBJ2-3,TRBV6-1,CASSRGRNLDTDTQYF
11,TRBJ2-1,TRBV2,CASSDFGEQFF
15,TRBJ1-6,TRBV2,CASSELRGSNSPLHF